Shown below are 2 T cell receptor beta chains from a single sample sequenced in a study of cytomegalovirus exposure and HLA in healthy donors. Use of 60 Vbeta and 13 Jbeta primers characterized the PCR. Sequencing was performed with immunoSEQ multiplex PCR; in TCRdb, only in-frame clones are kept and a portion is missing. This table holds some 120,000 clones, under 80% found once. The sample was PBMCs. The receptors shown here come from a man between 40 and 49 years old in good health and CMV-seropositive.

This clone was counted between two and nine times. The chain links TRBV11-3 to TRBJ1-1, with TRBD1 as a possible D gene (5 bases). Trimming stripped 5 bases from V and 7 bases from J, with 11 bases between. There are 12 residues in the CDR3. From germline, CDR1 is SGHNT and CDR2 YENEEA. CDR3 region: CASSLGDSEAFF. CDR3 nucleotides: TGTGCCAGCAGCCTCGGCGACAGTGAAGCTTTCTTT.

The V call is TRBV5-4, the J call TRBJ2-7; 11 nucleotides line up with TRBD2. Germline values: CDR1 SGHNT, CDR2 YYREEE (reference sequence). J was trimmed by 2 bases and V by 4 bases; bases with no gene match: 11. The CDR3 runs 17 residues. The CDR3 sequence is CASSAGTSGNFPYEQYF. Here the CDR3 DNA reads TGTGCCAGCAGCGCCGGGACTAGCGGAAATTTTCCCTACGAGCAGTACTTC.